This T cell receptor (beta chain) was captured in a study of beta chain features in type 1 diabetes. Study findings and constraints: More deletions and fewer insertions at VDJ junctions were found in patients with type 1 diabetes.

As to this clone: The antigen remains unidentified.

Expressed TCRB transcripts were sequenced because the isolated RNA had all been reverse transcribed beforehand. This table comes from immunoSEQ multiplex PCR, and its TCRdb copy is limited to in-frame clones, with some not included. This sample has about 220,000 clones, with roughly a tenth found just once. Material: central memory CD4+ T cells from blood. The clonotype was recovered from a young man in good health.

The CDR3 sequence is CASSEAGATAYEQYF. CDR3 nucleotides: TGTGCCAGCAGTGAAGCGGGAGCGACAGCCTACGAGCAGTACTTC. J is TRBJ2-7 and V is TRBV6-1; D may correspond to TRBD1 or TRBD2 (5 bases each). The CDR3 is 15 residues long. Trimming pared 0 bases from V and 2 bases from J, leaving 11 bases between. Germline loops: CDR1 MNHNS, CDR2 SASEGT.